This record concerns one T cell receptor beta chain sequence. This specimen comes from a study of T cell changes during pregnancy in multiple sclerosis. Profiling relied on immunoSEQ multiplex PCR, and the TCRdb table lists in-frame clones only, not all of them. The data contain 78,000 or so clones, 75% to 95% of them singletons. The V end was cut by 3 bases, the J end by 5 bases, with 13 bases between. In germline, CDR1 is SGHAT, CDR2 FQNNGV. CDR3 length: 14 amino acids. This material consisted of CD4+ T cells from peripheral blood mononuclear cells, taken before pregnancy. The rearrangement uses TRBV11-2 and TRBJ1-1; TRBD1 might be the D (5 bases). This receptor was taken from a female donor with multiple sclerosis, enrolled in a pregnancy study. The CDR3 spells CASSFQGGVTEAFF. CDR3 in DNA: TGTGCCAGCAGCTTCCAGGGTGGGGTTACTGAAGCTTTCTTT.